These T cell receptor beta chains were read from a single sample in a study of blood T cells in healthy people across ages. MiXCR, run by TCRdb on the 5' RACE reads, gives a single entry per CDR3 protein. The table lists 550,000 to 650,000 distinct CDR3 sequences, around 31% of them singletons. The sequencing sample was made of blood. The receptors shown here come from a woman at least 80 years old in good health. Each CDR3 is given with its conserved first and last residue. A D gene is named only where the DNA matches it firmly. A row's size may be missing; if present it is once, few, many or a size class.

TRBV7-3	-	few	TRBJ2-2	CASSPWAGELFF	TGTGCCAGCAGCCCTTGGGCCGGGGAGCTGTTTTTT
TRBV9	TRBD1	many	TRBJ2-7	CASSGRTGIAYEQYF	TGTGCCAGCAGCGGACGGACAGGGATAGCCTACGAGCAGTACTTC
TRBV12-3/TRBV12-4	TRBD1	many	TRBJ2-5	CASLQGADGSETQYF	TGTGCCAGCCTTCAGGGGGCCGACGGTTCAGAGACCCAGTACTTC
TRBV18	TRBD1	many	TRBJ1-1	CASSPGQGQEAFF	TGTGCCAGCTCACCCGGACAGGGACAAGAAGCTTTCTTT
TRBV7-2	-	few	TRBJ1-3	CASSLGHNSGNTIYF	TGTGCCAGCAGCTTGGGACATAACTCTGGAAACACCATATATTTT
TRBV4-1	TRBD2	-	TRBJ2-7	CASSQVTSVEGYEQYF	TGCGCCAGCAGCCAAGTTACTAGCGTGGAGGGCTACGAGCAGTACTTC
TRBV20-1	TRBD2	many	TRBJ2-3	CSARTSGGPAAQYF	TGCAGTGCCAGGACTAGCGGGGGCCCGGCCGCGCAGTATTTT
TRBV6-4	-	few	TRBJ2-1	CASSDSDNNEQFF	TGTGCCAGCAGTGACTCGGACAACAATGAGCAGTTCTTC
TRBV27	TRBD2	few	TRBJ2-1	CASSSYRLAGDPSSYNEQFF	TGTGCCAGCAGTTCTTACCGACTAGCGGGGGATCCGAGCTCCTACAATGAGCAGTTCTTC
TRBV5-1	-	many	TRBJ2-1	CASSRGAGSYNEQFF	TGCGCCAGCAGCCGGGGGGCAGGGTCCTACAATGAGCAGTTCTTC
TRBV20-1	-	many	TRBJ1-1	CSAEPSVTTEAFF	TGCAGTGCCGAACCAAGCGTCACCACTGAAGCTTTCTTT
TRBV12-3/TRBV12-4	-	-	TRBJ2-3	CASSLLARSDTQYF	TGTGCCAGCAGTTTACTAGCGAGGTCAGATACGCAGTATTTT
TRBV6-2/TRBV6-3	-	-	TRBJ1-5	CATTDRSNQPQHF	TGTGCCACGACAGACAGAAGCAATCAGCCCCAGCATTTT
TRBV7-8	TRBD1	many	TRBJ2-3	CASSSLDRVADTQYF	TGTGCCAGCAGCTCACTGGACAGGGTAGCAGATACGCAGTATTTT
TRBV27	TRBD1	many	TRBJ2-7	CASTDRTGYKYF	TGTGCCAGCACCGACCGGACAGGTTATAAGTACTTC
TRBV7-2	-	many	TRBJ1-5	CASSLDWDSNQPQHF	TGTGCCAGCAGCTTAGATTGGGACAGCAATCAGCCCCAGCATTTT
TRBV7-2	TRBD2	once	TRBJ2-5	CASSSTGGVMTQYF	TGTGCCAGCAGCTCAACGGGGGGGGTTATGACCCAGTACTTC
TRBV5-1	-	-	TRBJ2-3	CASSSAGTTNPTDTQYF	TGCGCCAGCAGCAGCGCCGGGACCACAAACCCCACAGATACGCAGTATTTT
TRBV9	TRBD1	many	TRBJ1-2	CASSVAGQGAHGYTF	TGTGCCAGCAGCGTAGCAGGACAGGGGGCCCATGGCTACACCTTC
TRBV20-1	TRBD2	many	TRBJ2-1	CSARRSSGGNNEQFF	TGCAGTGCTAGAAGATCCAGCGGGGGAAACAATGAGCAGTTCTTC
TRBV5-1	TRBD2	many	TRBJ2-5	CASSWGGLADQETQYF	TGCGCCAGCAGCTGGGGGGGACTAGCGGACCAAGAGACCCAGTACTTC
TRBV18	-	many	TRBJ2-5	CASSPWRNQETQYF	TGTGCCAGCTCACCATGGCGGAACCAAGAGACCCAGTACTTC
TRBV28	-	-	TRBJ1-3	CASSPLDSSGNTIYF	TGTGCCAGCAGCCCCCTTGACAGCTCTGGAAACACCATATATTTT
TRBV29-1	TRBD2	-	TRBJ2-1	CSLAGDYNEQFF	TGCAGCCTCGCGGGAGACTACAATGAGCAGTTCTTC
TRBV10-3	-	many	TRBJ2-1	CAITSEGYNEQFF	TGTGCCATCACCTCCGAGGGTTACAATGAGCAGTTCTTC
TRBV20-1	-	few	TRBJ1-2	CSARDSGKVGYTF	TGCAGTGCTAGAGATTCGGGCAAGGTCGGCTACACCTTC
TRBV7-7	-	-	TRBJ2-3	CASSPLVSSTDTQYF	TGTGCTAGCAGCCCGCTTGTGTCGAGCACAGATACGCAGTATTTT
TRBV20-1	-	many	TRBJ2-5	CSASSLQNGANQETQYF	TGCAGTGCTAGTTCTCTCCAGAACGGGGCTAATCAAGAGACCCAGTACTTC
TRBV3-1	-	many	TRBJ2-7	CASSQGRGPSYEQYF	TGTGCCAGCAGCCAAGGTCGGGGGCCCTCCTACGAGCAGTACTTC
TRBV12-1	-	few	TRBJ1-6	CASSPSRASGNSPLHF	TGTGCCAGCAGCCCAAGCCGGGCCTCCGGGAATTCACCCCTCCACTTT
TRBV6-1	TRBD2	many	TRBJ2-5	CASSEAGGGIKETQYF	TGTGCCAGCAGTGAAGCGGGGGGGGGGATCAAAGAGACCCAGTACTTC
TRBV7-9	TRBD1	many	TRBJ1-6	CASSSMDRGDSPLHF	TGTGCCAGCAGCTCCATGGACAGGGGGGATTCACCCCTCCACTTT
TRBV7-2	TRBD1	many	TRBJ1-2	CASNLVDRGRREDGYTF	TGTGCCAGCAACCTCGTGGACAGGGGGCGTAGAGAGGATGGCTACACCTTC
TRBV2	TRBD2	many	TRBJ2-7	CASSTSGVSAYF	TGTGCCAGCAGTACTAGCGGGGTGTCGGCGTACTTC
TRBV5-1	-	-	TRBJ1-1	CASSSRGTTEAFF	TGCGCCAGCAGCTCTAGGGGGACCACTGAAGCTTTCTTT
TRBV20-1	-	-	TRBJ2-6	CSAASDRSGANVLTF	TGCAGTGCTGCTTCAGACAGATCTGGGGCCAACGTCCTGACTTTC
TRBV6-5	TRBD2	-	TRBJ2-5	CASSPSAGVRETQYF	TGTGCCAGCAGTCCCTCGGCGGGGGTGCGGGAGACCCAGTACTTC
TRBV5-1	-	many	TRBJ2-1	CASSWTTGSEQFF	TGCGCCAGCAGCTGGACCACAGGGAGTGAGCAGTTCTTC
TRBV4-2	-	many	TRBJ1-2	CASSQEVGQNYGYTF	TGTGCCAGCAGCCAAGAGGTGGGGCAGAACTATGGCTACACCTTC
TRBV28	TRBD1	many	TRBJ2-7	CASTLTGSPYEQYF	TGTGCCAGCACCCTGACAGGGTCGCCCTACGAGCAGTACTTC
TRBV4-2	-	many	TRBJ2-3	CASSQAQGVADTQYF	TGTGCCAGCAGCCAAGCCCAAGGGGTGGCAGATACGCAGTATTTT
TRBV7-2	TRBD1	few	TRBJ1-5	CASRPMTGDGQPQHF	TGTGCCAGCAGACCAATGACAGGGGACGGGCAGCCCCAGCATTTT
TRBV20-1	-	few	TRBJ1-4	CSASRDGINEKLFF	TGCAGTGCTTCCCGGGACGGAATTAATGAAAAACTGTTTTTT
TRBV4-2	TRBD2	many	TRBJ2-4	CASSQDQPSGGLGAKNIQYF	TGTGCCAGCAGCCAAGATCAGCCTAGCGGGGGCCTCGGGGCCAAAAACATTCAGTACTTC
TRBV4-3	TRBD1	few	TRBJ2-1	CASSQGPMGDSDNEQFF	TGCGCCAGCAGCCAAGGTCCGATGGGGGACAGCGACAATGAGCAGTTCTTC
TRBV30	-	few	TRBJ1-5	CAWSADHSNQPRHF	TGTGCCTGGAGTGCTGACCATAGCAATCAGCCCCGGCATTTT
TRBV20-1	TRBD2	many	TRBJ2-5	CGATSGGGRETQYF	TGCGGAGCGACTAGCGGGGGGGGTCGGGAGACCCAGTACTTC
TRBV18	TRBD1	few	TRBJ1-2	CASSPSAQGDYTF	TGTGCCAGCTCACCCTCGGCTCAGGGGGACTACACCTTC
TRBV6-1	-	-	TRBJ2-1	CASCGSRGSQLYNEQFF	TGTGCCAGTTGCGGCTCGCGGGGCAGTCAACTCTACAATGAGCAGTTCTTC
TRBV12-3/TRBV12-4	TRBD2	few	TRBJ2-2	CASRSLGGATGELFF	TGTGCCAGCAGGTCGCTGGGAGGGGCTACCGGGGAGCTGTTTTTT
TRBV20-1	-	-	TRBJ2-5	CSASWETQYF	TGCAGTGCTAGCTGGGAGACCCAGTACTTC